This entry lists 13 T cell receptor beta chains sequenced from one sample in a study of CD8 T cells in ankylosing spondylitis. TCRdb redid the calling of the 5' RACE reads with MiXCR, one entry per CDR3 protein. The repertoire includes roughly 490,000 distinct CDR3 sequences, roughly 5% of them detected once, and roughly 3.2% sits in the top ten. The antigens of these receptors remain unknown. Overall study findings and caveats: The study identified a TCR beta motif of several highly homologous variants that appeared characteristic of ankylosing spondylitis blood.

Sequencing was carried out using blood, either unsorted or a sorted T cell fraction (not recorded which). Receptor source: a male donor with ankylosing spondylitis.

Many counts were recorded for this clonotype. CDR3: CAISEKEGAGGTGELFF. DNA for the CDR3: TGTGCCATCAGTGAGAAAGAGGGTGCCGGCGGGACCGGGGAGCTGTTTTTT. The V and J genes are TRBV10-3 and TRBJ2-2, with TRBD2 as a possible D gene (5 bases). This CDR3 comprises 17 residues. CDR1 and CDR2 (germline): ENHRY, SYGVKD. V lost 2 bases and J lost 5, with 18 bases in between.

Ten or more counts support this clonotype. The chain joins TRBV6-4 to TRBJ2-3; 10 nucleotides line up with TRBD1. Germline lookup yields CDR1 MRHNA and CDR2 SNTAGT. The V and J ends lost 2 bases and 5 bases, in that order; junction bases with no gene match: 7. The CDR3 consists of 16 residues. The chain's CDR3 is CASSDVAGTGEDTQYF. CDR3 nucleotide sequence: TGTGCCAGCAGTGACGTCGCCGGGACAGGGGAAGATACGCAGTATTTT.

This clonotype was seen repeatedly, ten times or more. The chain links TRBV5-1 to TRBJ2-2; D is uncertain. V was clipped by 6 bases and J by 6 bases, with 24 bases between them. The CDR3 has 17 residues. Germline assignment: CDR1 SGHRS and CDR2 YFSETQ. Here the CDR3 reads CASTSSPALEAAGELFF. The DNA of the CDR3 is TGCGCCAGCACCTCCTCCCCCGCCCTTGAGGCCGCCGGGGAGCTGTTTTTT.

This clonotype was picked up many times. CDR3 sequence reads: CATSREMTGSLGYTF. The CDR3 bases are TGTGCCACCAGCAGAGAGATGACAGGGAGTTTGGGCTACACCTTC. V and J are TRBV15 and TRBJ1-2, with 7 bases fitting TRBD1. Germline V gene lookup returns CDR1 LNHNV and CDR2 YYDKDF (reference sequence). This CDR3 is built from 15 residues. V was pared by 0 bases and J by 8 bases, with 9 bases of the junction left unmatched.

This clonotype has at least ten counts. This sequence joins TRBV9 and TRBJ2-5; tentative D call: TRBD2 (6 bases). CDR3 length: 15 residues. V lost 0 bases and J 4 bases, leaving 13 bases between the germline ends. CDR1 is SGDLS and CDR2 is YYNGEE in the germline V gene. In DNA form, the CDR3 reads TGTGCCAGCAGCGTAGGCGGGGTTTGGTCAGAGACCCAGTACTTC. Translated: CASSVGGVWSETQYF. The whole variable domain, remainder taken from reference TRBV9 and TRBJ2-5, is DSGVTQTPKHLITATGQRVTLRCSPRSGDLSVYWYQQSLDQGLQFLIQYYNGEERAKGNILERFSAQQFPDLHSELNLSSLELGDSALYFCASSVGGVWSETQYFGPGTRLLVL.

This clonotype came up many times. CDR3 coding DNA: TGTGCCAGCAGCTTGCTGGTCCCCGGGACAGGGGACTATGGCTACACCTTC. This codes for CASSLLVPGTGDYGYTF. The chain joins TRBV7-8 to TRBJ1-2; 10 bases map to TRBD1. The CDR3 runs 17 residues. Germline CDR1 SGHVS, CDR2 FQNEAQ. V trimming: 3 bases; J trimming: 3 bases; junction bases outside the gene matches: 10.

This clonotype was detected only a few times. V usage is TRBV5-1 and J usage is TRBJ2-3; tentatively, D is TRBD2 (6 bases). V lost 3 bases and J 1 base, leaving 12 bases between the germline ends. Germline V lookup: CDR1 SGHRS, CDR2 YFSETQ. The CDR3 runs 15 residues. The CDR3 DNA reads as TGCGCCAGCAGCTCGGGACTTTACCGCACAGATACGCAGTATTTT. Protein product: CASSSGLYRTDTQYF.

The V gene is TRBV28, the J gene TRBJ2-1; 9 nucleotides align to TRBD1. The CDR3 extends over 15 amino acids. Germline assignment: CDR1 MDHEN and CDR2 SYDVKM. Trimming at V came to 5 bases and at J to 1 base, leaving 3 bases not matched to a gene. CDR3 bases: TGTGCCAGCAGTACAGGGGGCGAGTCCTACAATGAGCAGTTCTTC. Translated, it gives CASSTGGESYNEQFF.

This clonotype has at least ten counts. CDR3 sequence reads: CAISDILEGTYEQYF. For the CDR3, the DNA is TGTGCCATCAGTGACATACTAGAGGGAACCTACGAGCAGTACTTC. The chain carries TRBV10-3 and TRBJ2-7, with D tentatively TRBD2 (5 bases). The CDR3 length is 15 residues. Trimming pared 3 bases from V and 2 bases from J, leaving 14 bases between. The germline V gene has CDR1 ENHRY and CDR2 SYGVKD.

In its sample, this clonotype was seen many times. The genes are TRBV4-3 and TRBJ2-3, with D maybe TRBD1 (5 bases). Trimming shortened V by 2 bases and J by 6 bases, and 9 bases separated the two germline ends. CDR1 is LGHNA and CDR2 is YSLEER in the germline V gene. The CDR3 loop spans 13 amino acids. CDR3 sequence (DNA): TGCGCCAGCAGCCAACAGGGTACTGATACGCAGTATTTT. This codes for CASSQQGTDTQYF.

In this sample, this clonotype turned up many times. The chain joins TRBV10-3 to TRBJ1-6; unclear D gene. Germline V lookup: CDR1 ENHRY, CDR2 SYGVKD. V shed 7 bases and J shed 4 bases, with 8 bases lying between them. The CDR3 is made up of 13 amino acids. The CDR3 reads CAITGSYNSPLHF. DNA for the CDR3: TGTGCCATCACAGGCAGTTATAATTCACCCCTCCACTTT.

This clonotype has only a few counts. This chain joins TRBV4-2 and TRBJ2-3; 10 nucleotides align to TRBD2. Germline trimming cut 6 bases from V and 3 bases from J; bases unmatched to any gene: 9. The CDR3 extends over 16 amino acids. From germline, CDR1 is LGHNA and CDR2 YNFKEQ. The CDR3 DNA reads TGTGCCAGCAGACTAGGACTAGCGGAGGGGACAGATACGCAGTATTTT. It yields the protein CASRLGLAEGTDTQYF.

The chain carries TRBV6-2 or TRBV6-3 and TRBJ1-5; D unclear. The length of the CDR3 is 13 residues. The V and J ends lost 3 bases and 3 bases respectively, with 6 bases between them. Germline V gene sequence: CDR1 MNHEY, CDR2 SVGEGT. The chain's CDR3 is CASSYFTNQPQHF. The CDR3, as DNA: TGTGCCAGCAGTTATTTTACCAATCAGCCCCAGCATTTT.